Below are 25 T cell receptor beta chains sequenced from a single sample in a study of preoperative IRX-2 immunotherapy in early breast cancer. TCRdb's copy holds only in-frame clones and misses some; the assay was immunoSEQ multiplex PCR. The sample lists a few thousand clones; roughly 69% were seen once. Specified treatment: preoperative locoregional IRX-2 cytokine immunotherapy. Sample: tumor tissue, taken after IRX-2 immunotherapy. The source is a human donor with breast cancer.

V is TRBV11-3 and J is TRBJ2-3; TRBD2 matches at 9 bases. The ends lost 5 bases at V and 5 bases at J; junction bases unmatched: 8. Germline V gene sequence: CDR1 SGHNT, CDR2 YENEEA. The CDR3 is made up of 15 amino acids. The CDR3, as DNA: TGTGCCAGCAGCCAAGCTGCTAGCGGGGTAGATACGCAGTATTTT. Its protein is CASSQAASGVDTQYF.

The J gene is TRBJ1-1, the V gene TRBV30; TRBD1 matches at 7 bases. The CDR3 extends over 11 amino acids. CDR1 is GTSNPN and CDR2 is SVGIG in the germline V gene (reference sequence). V was pared by 5 bases and J by 11 bases, with 8 bases of the junction left unmatched. CDR3 in amino acids: CAWGTGVGAFF. CDR3 DNA sequence: TGTGCCTGGGGAACAGGGGTCGGGGCTTTCTTT.

The rearrangement links TRBV6-8 to TRBJ2-7; TRBD2 is a possible D gene (5 bases). CDR1 is MNHGY, CDR2 SAAAGT, per germline. Trimming took 11 bases from V and 3 from J, leaving 23 bases between them. The CDR3 length is 15 residues. Here the CDR3 DNA reads TGTGCCTCCAGCAAGGGCCGGGATAGCAGCTACGAGCAGTACTTC. Protein: CASSKGRDSSYEQYF.

By its share, this clone is medium-sized. The gene calls are TRBV18 and TRBJ2-1; 8 nucleotides align to TRBD1. Germline V lookup: CDR1 KGHSH, CDR2 LQKENI. The CDR3 runs 15 residues. The J segment lost 7 bases and the V segment lost 3 bases, leaving 8 bases of the junction unmatched. The CDR3 DNA reads TGTGCCAGCTCACCCACTGGACAGGGTGGAAATGAGCAGTTCTTC. Translated, it gives CASSPTGQGGNEQFF.

This chain links TRBV19 with TRBJ1-1, with 8 bases fitting TRBD1. Germline values: CDR1 LNHDA, CDR2 SQIVND (reference sequence). CDR3 length: 17 amino acids. The J segment lost 0 bases and the V segment lost 5 bases, leaving 11 bases of the junction unmatched. The chain's CDR3 is CASSLQGAPLMNTEAFF. The CDR3 DNA is TGTGCCAGTAGTCTCCAGGGGGCCCCACTCATGAACACTGAAGCTTTCTTT.

This chain uses TRBV18 with TRBJ2-3, with 8 nucleotides matching TRBD2. Trimming at V came to 1 base and at J to 1 base, leaving 7 bases not matched to a gene. CDR1 and CDR2 from the germline V gene are KGHSH and LQKENI. The CDR3 is made up of 17 amino acids. CDR3 protein: CASSPRGSGTGTDTQYF. Written as DNA, the CDR3 is TGTGCCAGCTCACCACGGGGTAGCGGGACTGGCACAGATACGCAGTATTTT.

V usage is TRBV7-7 and J usage is TRBJ2-7, with 14 bases that match TRBD2. The ends lost 4 bases at V and 6 bases at J; junction bases unmatched: 5. This CDR3 contains 15 residues. Germline CDR1 is SSHAT and CDR2 is FNYEAQ (reference sequence). The CDR3: CASSWGLAGVTEQYF. As DNA, the CDR3 is TGTGCCAGCAGCTGGGGACTAGCGGGAGTAACCGAGCAGTACTTC.

V usage is TRBV11-3 and J usage is TRBJ1-4, with 9 bases matching TRBD1. The junction had 3 bases not matched to a gene; V was cut back by 1 base and J by 6 bases. In germline, CDR1 is SGHNT, CDR2 YENEEA. This CDR3 region has 15 residues. CDR3: CASSLGDRDHEKLFF. The CDR3 nucleotides read TGTGCCAGCAGCTTAGGGGACAGGGATCATGAAAAACTGTTTTTT.

This clone was counted a single time. The chain joins TRBV6-8 to TRBJ1-5; TRBD1 is a possible D gene (5 bases). CDR1 and CDR2 (germline): MNHGY, SAAAGT. This CDR3 has 14 residues. Trimming stripped 9 bases from V and 5 bases from J, with 17 bases between. For the CDR3, the DNA is TGTGCCAGTAACGGAGGGGCGGGAGATCAGCCCCAGCATTTT. As protein: CASNGGAGDQPQHF.

Regarding this clone: This specimen includes other DNA sequences encoding the same CDR3. V is TRBV14 and J is TRBJ1-1; D is unclear. Germline loops: CDR1 SGHDN, CDR2 FVKESK. Trimming removed 2 bases from V and 5 bases from J, with 9 bases in between. This CDR3 has 13 amino acids. In nucleotides, the CDR3 is TGTGCCAGCAGCCAATCTACTAGGACTGAAGCTTTCTTT. This encodes CASSQSTRTEAFF.

The rearrangement joins TRBV6-8 to TRBJ1-1; D is ambiguous. Trimming cost V 7 bases and J 1 base, with 7 bases left between them. CDR1 MNHGY and CDR2 SAAAGT come from the germline V gene. CDR3 length equals 12 residues. CDR3 sequence reads: CASISRNTEAFF. DNA of the CDR3: TGTGCCAGCATTAGCCGGAACACTGAAGCTTTCTTT.

The gene calls are TRBV5-4 and TRBJ2-7; a weak D match, TRBD2 (5 bases). Germline loops: CDR1 SGHNT, CDR2 YYREEE (reference sequence). This CDR3 has 13 residues. Trimming removed 4 bases from V and 2 bases from J, with 10 bases in between. CDR3 region: CASSGEIPYEQYF. The CDR3 nucleotides read TGTGCCAGCAGCGGGGAGATCCCCTACGAGCAGTACTTC.

Only a few counts were recorded for this clone. The V and J genes are TRBV18 and TRBJ1-2, with D possibly being TRBD1 (6 bases). V lost 5 bases and J 2 bases, leaving 21 bases between the germline ends. Per the germline V gene, CDR1 is KGHSH and CDR2 is LQKENI. CDR3 length: 17 amino acids. CDR3 in DNA: TGTGCCAGCTCATTTCGGGACACTGGTTCGCTAAACTATGGCTACACCTTC. Protein sequence: CASSFRDTGSLNYGYTF.

The rearrangement links TRBV7-1 to TRBJ2-2; 12 bases are shared with TRBD2. TRBV7-1 is an ORF, and what it does is uncertain. V shed 4 bases and J 6 bases; nucleotides not matched to a gene: 12. The CDR3 totals 18 residues. CDR3 nucleotides: TGTGCCAGCAGCTTCGGGCCTAGCGGGAGGGCCGCTGCCGGGGAGCTGTTTTTT. Protein sequence: CASSFGPSGRAAAGELFF.

V usage is TRBV15 and J usage is TRBJ2-7; TRBD2 matches 10 bases. Germline CDR1 LNHNV, CDR2 YYDKDF (reference sequence). The V segment lost 0 bases and the J segment 1 base; nucleotides outside the gene matches: 9. The CDR3 length is 18 residues. The CDR3, as DNA: TGTGCCACCAGCAGAGACTGGCCAGCGGGAGGGAAGTCCTACGAGCAGTACTTC. It yields the protein CATSRDWPAGGKSYEQYF.

This clone showed up just a few times. The V call is TRBV6-8, the J call TRBJ2-1; D is tentatively TRBD1 or TRBD2 (5 bases each). The length of the CDR3 is 16 residues. With 2 bases removed from V and 5 bases from J, the gap between germline ends came to 16 bases. CDR1 is MNHGY and CDR2 is SAAAGT in the germline V gene. The CDR3 here is CASSYADGSGHNEQFF. The CDR3 DNA is TGTGCCAGCAGTTACGCGGACGGGTCGGGGCACAATGAGCAGTTCTTC.

The CDR3 here is CSVVLDRGLFDGYTF. The DNA of the CDR3 is TGCAGCGTTGTGTTGGACAGGGGGTTGTTCGATGGCTACACCTTC. The chain has TRBV29-1 and TRBJ1-2; 10 nucleotides match TRBD1. The germline V gene has CDR1 SQVTM and CDR2 ANQGSEA. The CDR3 contains 15 residues. Trimming at V came to 4 bases and at J to 6 bases, leaving 11 bases not matched to a gene.

This clone was counted only a few times. J is TRBJ2-7 and V is TRBV6-8; TRBD2 aligns across 8 bases. Germline CDR1 and CDR2: MNHGY and SAAAGT. V trimming: 6 bases; J trimming: 3 bases; junction bases outside the gene matches: 13. This CDR3 contains 16 residues. The CDR3 DNA sequence: TGTGCCAGCAGCCCAGCGGAGCGGGAGAAGTTCTACGAGCAGTACTTC. Translating it yields CASSPAEREKFYEQYF.

The rearrangement uses TRBV29-1 and TRBJ2-7; 8 nucleotides align to TRBD1. The CDR3 consists of 13 residues. The V gene's germline CDR1 is SQVTM and CDR2 ANQGSEA. Unmatched junction bases numbered 8, after V lost 7 bases and J lost 3 bases. The CDR3 DNA reads as TGCAGCGCCGGACAGGGAGTCTTCTACGAGCAGTACTTC. It is translated as CSAGQGVFYEQYF.

The V call is TRBV18, the J call TRBJ2-7; 9 bases are shared with TRBD1. This CDR3 contains 14 residues. Germline values: CDR1 KGHSH, CDR2 LQKENI. J lost 3 bases, V lost 6 bases, and 6 bases had no gene match. The CDR3 region is CASSQQDRGYEQYF. CDR3 DNA sequence: TGTGCCAGCTCCCAACAGGACAGGGGCTACGAGCAGTACTTC.

The genes are TRBV6-8 and TRBJ1-1; 9 nucleotides match TRBD1. The germline gives CDR1 MNHGY, CDR2 SAAAGT. The CDR3 has 16 residues. V trimming: 5 bases; J trimming: 4 bases; junction bases outside the gene matches: 11. CDR3 bases: TGTGCCAGCAGTACCCGACAGGGGGATAGGGGCACTGAAGCTTTCTTT. This encodes CASSTRQGDRGTEAFF.

The V call is TRBV11-3, the J call TRBJ1-1; 7 bases are shared with TRBD1. The CDR3 extends over 18 amino acids. The germline V gene has CDR1 SGHNT and CDR2 YENEEA. The ends lost 5 bases at V and 4 bases at J; junction bases unmatched: 19. CDR3 region: CASSHLRGRGGFGTEAFF. The DNA of the CDR3 is TGTGCCAGCAGCCACCTCCGGGGCAGGGGGGGATTTGGCACTGAAGCTTTCTTT. The complete variable domain, with remaining parts taken from reference TRBV11-3 and TRBJ1-1, reads EAGVVQSPRYKIIEKKQPVAFWCNPISGHNTLYWYLQNLGQGPELLIRYENEEAVDDSQLPKDRFSAERLKGVDSTLKIQPAELGDSAVYLCASSHLRGRGGFGTEAFFGQGTRLTVV.

This chain links TRBV19 with TRBJ2-3; the D gene is possibly TRBD2 (6 bases). Germline-derived CDR1 and CDR2 are LNHDA and SQIVND (reference sequence). The V end lost 4 bases, the J end lost 2 bases, and 13 bases lay between the germline ends. The CDR3 has 15 residues. The CDR3, as DNA: TGTGCCAGTAGTAAGGGACTTAGTAACACAGATACGCAGTATTTT. Protein sequence: CASSKGLSNTDTQYF.

This clone was counted only a few times. The chain couples TRBV28 to TRBJ1-5; TRBD1 matches at 12 bases. The ends lost 5 bases at V and 6 bases at J; junction bases unmatched: 8. Germline values: CDR1 MDHEN, CDR2 SYDVKM. This CDR3 has 16 amino acids. DNA of the CDR3: TGTGCCAGCAGTCTCAGAGGGACAGGGGGCGTTCAGCCCCAGCATTTT. It is translated as CASSLRGTGGVQPQHF.

The rearrangement uses TRBV30 and TRBJ1-5; no reliable D call. CDR3 size: 14 residues. Germline values: CDR1 GTSNPN, CDR2 SVGIG (reference sequence). With 5 bases removed from V and 1 base from J, the gap between germline ends came to 12 bases. As DNA, the CDR3 is TGTGCCTGGGCTCAAGGACGAAGCAATCAGCCCCAGCATTTT. Its translation is CAWAQGRSNQPQHF.